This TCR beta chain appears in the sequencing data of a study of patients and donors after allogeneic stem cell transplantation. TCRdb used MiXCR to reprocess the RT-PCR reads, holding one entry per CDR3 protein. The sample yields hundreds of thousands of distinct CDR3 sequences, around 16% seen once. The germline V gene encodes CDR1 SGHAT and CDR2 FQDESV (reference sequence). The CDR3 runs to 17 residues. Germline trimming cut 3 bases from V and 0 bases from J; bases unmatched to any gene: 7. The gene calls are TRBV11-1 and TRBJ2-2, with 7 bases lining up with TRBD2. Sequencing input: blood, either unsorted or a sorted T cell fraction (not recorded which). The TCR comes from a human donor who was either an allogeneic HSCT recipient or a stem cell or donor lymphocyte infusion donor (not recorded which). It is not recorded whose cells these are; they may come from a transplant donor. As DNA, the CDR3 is TGTGCCAGCAGCTTGTGGCAGGGAGGGGCGAACACCGGGGAGCTGTTTTTT. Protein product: CASSLWQGGANTGELFF.